A selection of T cell receptor beta chains follows, all from one sample in a study of cytomegalovirus exposure and HLA in healthy donors. Assay used: immunoSEQ multiplex PCR; TCRdb lists only in-frame clones, some missing. The sample has 100,000 to 120,000 clones, around 80% seen once. The sample taken for sequencing was PBMCs. The origin of the receptors is a man younger than 45 in good health and CMV-seropositive. The CDR3 runs from the conserved cysteine through the conserved F or W. D genes are given only for firm matches. Expanded clones get a size class; other rows say once, few or many, or leave the size out.

J gene,V gene,D gene,clone size,CDR3 DNA,CDR3 protein
TRBJ1-1,TRBV28,-,-,TGTGCCAGCAGTTTTCCGTCAGAGGGTGTGAACACTGAAGCTTTCTTT,CASSFPSEGVNTEAFF
TRBJ2-5,TRBV5-4,TRBD1,-,TGTGCCAGCAGATATGGACAGGGCCTGTACCAAGAGACCCAGTACTTC,CASRYGQGLYQETQYF
TRBJ2-7,TRBV13,-,-,TGTGCCAGCAGCGGGAGCGAGCAGTACTTC,CASSGSEQYF
TRBJ1-1,TRBV27,-,-,TGTGCCAGCAGTTTAAAGGCGGGTCGCACTGAAGCTTTCTTT,CASSLKAGRTEAFF
TRBJ1-6,TRBV27,TRBD1,-,TGTGCCAGCAGCCAGGGGGCCACCTATAATTCACCCCTCCACTTT,CASSQGATYNSPLHF
TRBJ2-2,TRBV9,-,-,TGTGCCAGCAGCGTAGGTGGGGGCGTTAGCACCGGGGAGCTGTTTTTT,CASSVGGGVSTGELFF
TRBJ1-1,TRBV4-2,-,-,TGTGCCAGCAGCCAAGCGGGGGGGGGTCGGAGCACTGAAGCTTTCTTT,CASSQAGGGRSTEAFF
TRBJ1-1,TRBV7-2,-,-,TGTGCCAGCAGCGACGACAGGTTCTACACTGAAGCTTTCTTT,CASSDDRFYTEAFF
TRBJ1-5,TRBV7-2,TRBD1,few,TGTGCCAGCAGCTTAGGGGGGACAGGGGATCAGCCCCAGCATTTT,CASSLGGTGDQPQHF
TRBJ2-7,TRBV19,-,once,TGTGCCAGTGGAGGGGGGACAGCCTACGAGCAGTACTTC,CASGGGTAYEQYF
TRBJ2-7,TRBV2,-,-,TGTGCCAGCAACCCAGACAGCTTCTACGAGCAGTACTTC,CASNPDSFYEQYF
TRBJ2-7,TRBV2,TRBD1,-,TGTGCCAGCAGTCCACCGGGACAGGGCTTGGGGGGAGAGCAGTACTTC,CASSPPGQGLGGEQYF
TRBJ1-1,TRBV5-4,-,-,TGTGCCAGCAGTCAGGGAGGGGGTGAAGCTTTCTTT,CASSQGGGEAFF
TRBJ2-7,TRBV2,TRBD2,few,TGTGCCAGCAGTCACGGGACTAGTGCCACCTACGAGCAGTACTTC,CASSHGTSATYEQYF
TRBJ2-5,TRBV9,TRBD2,-,TGTGCCAGCAGCGTATCTGGTCTAGCGGGGGTAGAGACCCAGTACTTC,CASSVSGLAGVETQYF
TRBJ2-1,TRBV4-3,-,-,TGCGCCAGCAGCCAAAGGTTGGGGGCCAGGCGAAATGAGCAGTTCTTC,CASSQRLGARRNEQFF
TRBJ1-3,TRBV13,-,-,TGTGCCAGCAGCTTAGGGGGCCCCAGCTCTGGAAACACCATATATTTT,CASSLGGPSSGNTIYF
TRBJ1-1,TRBV19,-,-,TGTGCCAGTAGCCCTACAGTAAACACTGAAGCTTTCTTT,CASSPTVNTEAFF
TRBJ2-3,TRBV4-1,TRBD2,-,TGCGCCAGCTCCGAACCGGGGGGGCGAATGTTCCCCTCCACAGATACGCAGTATTTT,CASSEPGGRMFPSTDTQYF
TRBJ1-1,TRBV19,-,-,TGTGCCAGTAGTATGGGGGGGGGCGGAACTGAAGCTTTCTTT,CASSMGGGGTEAFF
TRBJ1-1,TRBV11-2,TRBD1,-,TGTGCCAGCAGCGAGGGACAGGGCCTTGAAGCTTTCTTT,CASSEGQGLEAFF
TRBJ1-1,TRBV10-1,-,-,TGCGCCAGCAGGGCAAATATGAACACTGAAGCTTTCTTT,CASRANMNTEAFF
TRBJ1-1,TRBV4-3,-,few,TGCGCCAGCAGCCAAGATTCCGGGTGGAACACTGAAGCTTTCTTT,CASSQDSGWNTEAFF
TRBJ1-1,TRBV7-9,-,-,TGTGCCAGCGGAGGCGGAGATGAAGCTTTCTTT,CASGGGDEAFF
TRBJ2-6,TRBV6-6,-,once,TGTGCCAGCAGCTACCTTGCCCCCGGTGGGGCCAACGCCCTGACTTTC,CASSYLAPGGANALTF
TRBJ2-1,TRBV11-2,-,-,TGTGCCAGCAGCTCCCGACTAGACAGCTCCTACAATGAGCAGTTCTTC,CASSSRLDSSYNEQFF
TRBJ2-5,TRBV5-1,-,-,TGCGCCAGCAGCTTGAGGGGCCGCCAAGAGACCCAGTACTTC,CASSLRGRQETQYF
TRBJ2-3,TRBV9,-,few,TGTGCCAGCAGCGCCGGGAAGGAGCCAGATACGCAGTATTTT,CASSAGKEPDTQYF
TRBJ2-2,TRBV28,-,-,TGTGCCAGCAGTTCCGAACAGGAAAACACCGGGGAGCTGTTTTTT,CASSSEQENTGELFF
TRBJ1-2,TRBV28,TRBD1,few,TGTGCCAGCAGTTTTGGGACAGAGAGTTATGGCTACACCTTC,CASSFGTESYGYTF
TRBJ2-1,TRBV9,TRBD2,-,TGTGCCAGCAGCGGCGGACTAGCGGGGGACTACAATGAGCAGTTCTTC,CASSGGLAGDYNEQFF
TRBJ2-3,TRBV5-1,TRBD1,-,TGCGCCAGCAGCGGCGGGACAGGGACCACAGATACGCAGTATTTT,CASSGGTGTTDTQYF
TRBJ2-1,TRBV4-3,-,-,TGCGCCAGCAGCCAAGACAACGGGGGGCCCTACAATGAGCAGTTCTTC,CASSQDNGGPYNEQFF
TRBJ1-1,TRBV27,TRBD1,once,TGTGCCAGCGGTGGACAGGGAGGGATCGCTGAAGCTTTCTTT,CASGGQGGIAEAFF
TRBJ2-2,TRBV27,-,few,TGTGCCAGCTCGGGACTGAACACCGGGGAGCTGTTTTTT,CASSGLNTGELFF